The TCR beta chain under discussion was sequenced for a study of T cells after yellow fever vaccination. Template switching with 5'RACE generated the TCR cDNA and added a universal primer site and UMIs. TCRdb re-called the 5' RACE reads with MiXCR, one entry per CDR3 protein. The data hold 450,000 to 650,000 distinct CDR3 sequences, with around a fifth observed a single time. Comment on this clonotype: What it binds is unknown.

The study's findings and limits: The secondary response peaked faster, at day 5 versus 15, but was weaker.

CDR1 SGHAT and CDR2 FQDESV come from the germline V gene (reference sequence). J lost 7 bases, V lost 5 bases, and 9 bases had no gene match. The CDR3 contains 15 residues. The J gene is TRBJ2-3, the V gene TRBV11-1, with 10 bases matching TRBD2. This TCR derives from a man between 18 and 29 years old who received the YFV17D yellow fever vaccine. Material: PBMCs, obtained approximately 22 days after the first yellow fever vaccination. CDR3: CASSLLAGEANTQYF. The DNA for the CDR3 is TGTGCCAGCAGCCTTCTAGCGGGGGAGGCAAATACGCAGTATTTT.